Presented here are 26 T cell receptor beta chains from one specimen sequenced in a study of regulatory T cells in long-lasting Graves disease. The TCR beta library used iRepertoire HTBI primers with Arm-PCR amplification of CDR3. TCRdb reprocessed the multiplex PCR reads with MiXCR, giving one entry per CDR3 protein. The table lists about half a million distinct CDR3 sequences, around 12% of them singletons, with roughly 8.9% in the top ten. Regarding time point: newly diagnosed GD, antithyroid drugs for less than 3 months. Scientists built the TCR library using RNA that was extracted from PBMCs. These same data were also listed under a study on T cells in Graves' hyperthyroidism and ophthalmopathy.

The sample was peripheral blood mononuclear cells (PBMCs), taken at new diagnosis, from a patient treated with antithyroid drugs. The receptor source for this set is a woman under 40 with Graves disease.

At least ten counts were recorded for this clonotype. The chain recombines TRBV7-2 with TRBJ2-1, with D perhaps matching TRBD1 (5 bases). The V gene's germline CDR1 is SGHTA and CDR2 FQGNSA. This CDR3 has 13 amino acids. V dropped 5 bases and J dropped 4 bases, with 9 bases sitting between them. CDR3 protein: CASSVDKYNEQFF. The CDR3 DNA reads as TGTGCCAGCAGCGTGGACAAGTACAATGAGCAGTTCTTC.

Many counts were recorded for this clonotype. This sequence joins TRBV18 and TRBJ2-3; 10 positions agree with TRBD2. Trimming at V came to 3 bases and at J to 1 base, leaving 4 bases not matched to a gene. This CDR3 has 16 amino acids. Per the germline V gene, CDR1 is KGHSH and CDR2 is LQKENI. The CDR3 DNA is TGTGCCAGCTCACCGTATCTAGCGGGAGGCACAGATACGCAGTATTTT. Protein product: CASSPYLAGGTDTQYF.

V gene TRBV5-4 combines with J gene TRBJ2-1; D possibly corresponds to TRBD1 (5 bases). The germline V gene encodes CDR1 SGHNT and CDR2 YYREEE (reference sequence). The CDR3 length is 14 residues. V was pared by 3 bases and J by 3 bases, with 10 bases between. CDR3 residues: CASSSQGNYNEQFF. The CDR3 DNA reads as TGTGCCAGCAGCTCTCAGGGAAACTACAATGAGCAGTTCTTC. Filled out from reference TRBV5-4 and TRBJ2-1, the complete variable domain reads ETGVTQSPTHLIKTRGQQVTLRCSSQSGHNTVSWYQQALGQGPQFIFQYYREEENGRGNFPPRFSGLQFPNYSSELNVNALELDDSALYLCASSSQGNYNEQFFGPGTRLTVL.

The table lists this clonotype with many counts. The rearrangement uses TRBV3-1 and TRBJ1-3; D call uncertain. The CDR3 extends over 14 amino acids. Trimming stripped 4 bases from V and 1 base from J, with 8 bases between. The germline V gene has CDR1 LGHDT and CDR2 YNNKEL (reference sequence). DNA for the CDR3: TGTGCCAGCAGCCGAAGCCCGTCTGGAAACACCATATATTTT. Protein product: CASSRSPSGNTIYF.

This clonotype was detected ten times or more. V gene TRBV28 combines with J gene TRBJ1-5; no definite D call. V was pared by 6 bases and J by 4 bases, with 10 bases between. The germline CDR1 and CDR2 sequences are MDHEN and SYDVKM. The CDR3 extends over 13 amino acids. CDR3 amino acids: CASSGEDNQPQHF. CDR3 nucleotide sequence: TGTGCCAGCAGCGGAGAAGATAATCAGCCCCAGCATTTT.

The J gene is TRBJ2-7, the V gene TRBV28; D may be TRBD1 (6 bases). The CDR3 contains 15 residues. The V gene lost 5 bases and the J gene lost 3 bases, with 17 bases spanning the gap. CDR1 and CDR2 (germline): MDHEN, SYDVKM. The CDR3, as DNA: TGTGCCAGCAGTAATCACAGGGAAAAAGGCTACGAGCAGTACTTC. It is translated as CASSNHREKGYEQYF.

Written as DNA, the CDR3 is TGTGCCTGGAGATGGTGGTCCACCGGGGAGCTGTTTTTT. Encoded protein: CAWRWWSTGELFF. The rearrangement links TRBV30 to TRBJ2-2; D gene uncertain. Germline V gives CDR1 GTSNPN, CDR2 SVGIG (reference sequence). This CDR3 has 13 residues. Trimming removed 3 bases at V and 4 bases at J, with 9 bases between. Supplemented by reference TRBV30 and TRBJ2-2, the full variable domain reads SQTIHQWPATLVQPVGSPLSLECTVEGTSNPNLYWYRQAAGRGLQLLFYSVGIGQISSEVPQNLSASRPQDRQFILSSKKLLLSDSGFYLCAWRWWSTGELFFGEGSRLTVL.

This clonotype was recorded at least ten times. The gene calls are TRBV6-2 or TRBV6-3 and TRBJ1-5; D uncertain. Between the trimmed V and J ends, which lost 0 bases and 7 bases, there was a span of 13 bases. CDR3 length: 15 residues. Germline V CDR1 and CDR2: MNHEY, SVGEGT. The CDR3 DNA reads as TGTGCCAGCAGTTACTCGAGGCAATTAACCCAGCCCCAGCATTTT. Translation: CASSYSRQLTQPQHF.

This clonotype was observed at least ten times. The chain uses TRBV18 and TRBJ1-2, with 8 bases fitting TRBD1. The CDR3 is 15 amino acids. With 3 bases clipped from V and 4 bases from J, the junction kept 7 bases outside the gene matches. Germline CDR1 reads KGHSH; CDR2 reads LQKENI. Here the CDR3 reads CASSPTRGQVYGYTF. The CDR3, as DNA: TGTGCCAGCTCACCGACCAGGGGGCAGGTCTATGGCTACACCTTC.

This clonotype was seen at least ten times. The CDR3 DNA follows: TGTGCCAGCAGCTTCCTTGGGGGGGCAACCTACGAGCAGTACTTC. It is translated as CASSFLGGATYEQYF. The V gene is TRBV5-6, the J gene TRBJ2-7; perhaps TRBD2 as D (7 bases). The CDR3 runs 15 residues. Germline assignment: CDR1 SGHDT and CDR2 YYEEEE. V was pared by 2 bases and J by 2 bases, with 14 bases between.

This clonotype was seen a few times. CDR3 DNA: TGTGCCAGCAGCCCCAGCGTTAATAATGAAAAACTGTTTTTT. It is translated as CASSPSVNNEKLFF. The chain employs TRBV3-1 and TRBJ1-4, with D uncertain. This CDR3 comprises 14 residues. Germline V gene sequence: CDR1 LGHDT, CDR2 YNNKEL (reference sequence). The V end lost 4 bases, the J end lost 4 bases, and 10 bases lay between the germline ends.

A word on this clonotype: A far bigger clonotype differs at one base, so this is likely a read error. The J gene is TRBJ1-5, the V gene TRBV10-3; D perhaps matches TRBD1 (5 bases). The CDR3 length is 15 residues. Germline V CDR1 and CDR2: ENHRY, SYGVKD. Trimming stripped 5 bases from V and 2 bases from J, with 13 bases between. The CDR3 is CAISLWGEGNQPQHF. Written as DNA, the CDR3 is TGTGCCATCAGTTTGTGGGGGGAAGGCAATCAGCCCCAGCATTTT.

This clonotype was observed a few times. This sequence joins TRBV28 and TRBJ2-1, with 8 bases lining up with TRBD1. The V and J ends lost 2 bases and 9 bases, in that order; junction bases with no gene match: 15. This CDR3 has 17 residues. From germline, CDR1 is MDHEN and CDR2 SYDVKM. CDR3 coding DNA: TGTGCCAGCAGTTTAAGCTTACTAGGACAGGGAGCGGGTGAGCAGTTCTTC. Its protein product is CASSLSLLGQGAGEQFF.

The DNA for the CDR3 is TGTGCCAGCAGTTCCGGGAGCCCAGATACGCAGTATTTT. Translated: CASSSGSPDTQYF. The rearrangement joins TRBV6-5 to TRBJ2-3, with D possibly being TRBD2 (6 bases). Germline CDR1 is MNHEY and CDR2 is SVGAGI. The CDR3 consists of 13 residues. V lost 4 bases and J 4 bases, leaving 9 bases between the germline ends.

V gene TRBV29-1 combines with J gene TRBJ2-1, with 7 bases that match TRBD2. After removal of 3 bases from V and 2 bases from J, the junction contained 4 bases not matched to a gene. The CDR3 sequence is 14 residues long. Per germline, CDR1 SQVTM and CDR2 ANQGSEA. The CDR3 reads CSVDIGLAYNEQFF. CDR3 in DNA: TGCAGCGTTGACATAGGACTAGCCTACAATGAGCAGTTCTTC.

Note on this clonotype: Only one base separates this from a far larger clonotype, so it likely reflects a read error. The chain links TRBV7-8 to TRBJ1-4; 9 positions match TRBD1. Trimming cost V 3 bases and J 7 bases; bases outside gene matches: 9. Germline V gene data show CDR1 as SGHVS and CDR2 as FQNEAQ. The CDR3 spans 16 residues. The CDR3 DNA is TGTGCCAGCAGCTTTTCCGCCGGGACAGGGAGTGAAAAACTGTTTTTT. This translates into CASSFSAGTGSEKLFF.

This clonotype was seen at least ten times. The chain combines TRBV19 with TRBJ2-5; TRBD1 matches at 9 bases. The ends lost 7 bases at V and 5 bases at J; junction bases unmatched: 11. The CDR3 contains 15 residues. Germline-derived CDR1 and CDR2 are LNHDA and SQIVND (reference sequence). The CDR3 bases are TGTGCCAGTACCTCCGGGACAGGGAGATTCGAGACCCAGTACTTC. Translating it yields CASTSGTGRFETQYF.

This clonotype has only a few counts. The chain is built from TRBV7-9 and TRBJ2-4; D gene unclear. CDR1 and CDR2 from the germline V gene are SEHNR and FQNEAQ (reference sequence). The CDR3 contains 14 residues. V was cut by 6 bases and J by 7 bases, with 16 bases left in between. The CDR3 region is CASRLIGPGNIQYF. In nucleotides, the CDR3 is TGTGCCAGCAGACTTATTGGTCCCGGGAACATTCAGTACTTC.

This clonotype was observed at least ten times. The V gene is TRBV11-1, the J gene TRBJ1-1; D ambiguous. Germline values: CDR1 SGHAT, CDR2 FQDESV (reference sequence). CDR3 length: 12 amino acids. V was shortened by 4 bases and J by 11 bases, with 14 bases between the two germline ends. DNA for the CDR3: TGTGCCAGCAGCTACCGAGGAGAAGGGGCTTTCTTT. Its translation is CASSYRGEGAFF. Looking up the rest from reference TRBV11-1 and TRBJ1-1 gives the full variable domain: EAEVAQSPRYKITEKSQAVAFWCDPISGHATLYWYRQILGQGPELLVQFQDESVVDDSQLPKDRFSAERLKGVDSTLKIQPAELGDSAMYLCASSYRGEGAFFGQGTRLTVV.

This clonotype was counted ten times or more. The gene calls are TRBV19 and TRBJ1-1; no clear D gene. Trimming took 5 bases from V and 5 from J, leaving 12 bases between them. The CDR3 contains 13 residues. Germline V CDR1 and CDR2: LNHDA, SQIVND (reference sequence). This CDR3 is CASSWAVETEAFF. As DNA, the CDR3 is TGTGCCAGTAGTTGGGCCGTCGAAACTGAAGCTTTCTTT.

As concerns this clonotype: A single base separates this from a much larger clone, so it may be a read error. The rearrangement uses TRBV6-2 or TRBV6-3 and TRBJ2-5; weak D call: TRBD2 (5 bases). Germline assignment: CDR1 MNHEY and CDR2 SVGEGT. The CDR3 spans 16 residues. CDR3 protein: CASSYGSSRGKETRYF. The CDR3 DNA sequence: TGTGCCAGCAGTTACGGGTCTAGCCGAGGAAAGGAGACCCGGTACTTC.

This clonotype was seen ten or more times. This rearrangement joins TRBV3-1 to TRBJ1-3; D uncertain. CDR3 length equals 15 residues. The ends were cut back, 4 bases at V and 1 base at J, with 11 bases in the middle. The germline CDR1 and CDR2 sequences are LGHDT and YNNKEL (reference sequence). CDR3 protein: CASSPGAVSGNTIYF. The CDR3 nucleotides are TGTGCCAGCAGCCCGGGAGCGGTATCTGGAAACACCATATATTTT.

In this sample, this clonotype turned up many times. V usage is TRBV6-2 or TRBV6-3 and J usage is TRBJ2-1; D might be TRBD2 (5 bases). Germline CDR1 and CDR2: MNHEY and SVGEGT. This CDR3 has 15 residues. Deletions cut 11 bases from V and 3 bases from J, with 20 bases between. The CDR3 DNA is TGTGCCTCAAAGGGCCCTAGCCTTCTCTACAATGAGCAGTTCTTC. Amino acids: CASKGPSLLYNEQFF.

This clonotype was counted at least ten times. The CDR3 DNA reads as TGCGCCAGCAGCCAAGCGTGGGGGTCCGGCACTGAAGCTTTCTTT. This translates into CASSQAWGSGTEAFF. The chain couples TRBV4-1 to TRBJ1-1, with D possibly being TRBD1 (5 bases). Trimming took 1 base from V and 4 from J, leaving 13 bases between them. Germline assignment: CDR1 MGHRA and CDR2 YSYEKL. The CDR3 runs 15 residues.

This clonotype has just a few counts. In nucleotides, the CDR3 is TGCAGCGTCGAAAGACAGGGAGGTGGAAACACCATATATTTT. This encodes CSVERQGGGNTIYF. J is TRBJ1-3 and V is TRBV29-1; 7 nucleotides line up with TRBD1. J was trimmed by 3 bases and V by 6 bases; bases with no gene match: 8. Germline V gene data show CDR1 as SQVTM and CDR2 as ANQGSEA. The CDR3 runs 14 residues.

The gene calls are TRBV19 and TRBJ2-7; tentatively, D is TRBD2 (6 bases). The CDR3 totals 16 residues. V lost 4 bases, J lost 2 bases, and 18 bases lay in between. In germline, CDR1 is LNHDA, CDR2 SQIVND (reference sequence). CDR3 sequence (DNA): TGTGCCAGTAGTAGGTTCTCCGGGACTGGAACCTACGAGCAGTACTTC. Translating it yields CASSRFSGTGTYEQYF.